This T cell receptor beta chain derives from a study of blood T cell repertoires in COVID-19. The table came from immunoSEQ multiplex PCR; TCRdb's copy has only in-frame clones and leaves some out. The profile shows roughly 250,000 clones, 70% to 90% of them singletons. Germline CDR1 is LGHDT and CDR2 is YNNKEL (reference sequence). The CDR3 sequence is 14 residues long. V lost 4 bases and J lost 5; bases outside the gene matches: 5. The gene calls are TRBV3-1 (or the pseudogene TRBV3-2) and TRBJ1-5, with 7 bases identical to TRBD1. The sequence came from a woman aged 45-59 years who had recovered from COVID-19. The specimen sequenced was PBMCs or T cells enriched from blood (not recorded which). CDR3 sequence (DNA): TGTGCCAGCAGCCCTCGACAGGGCTATCAGCCCCAGCATTTT. Translation gives CASSPRQGYQPQHF.